This TCR beta chain is from a study of Ad26.COV2.S vaccination and SARS-CoV-2 variants. Treatment noted: roughly 20 received Ad26.COV2.S at low or high dose, single or two shots; 5 received placebo; per-sample allocation not given. The samples were gathered on day 63 after the first injection of vaccine or placebo. Sequencing used immunoSEQ multiplex PCR; TCRdb keeps in-frame clones, though not all of them. The sample lists hundreds of thousands of clones; approximately 86% were seen once. Germline V gene sequence: CDR1 MNHEY, CDR2 SMNVEV (reference sequence). The CDR3 consists of 14 residues. Trimming took 2 bases from V and 3 from J, leaving 8 bases between them.

The source of this sequence is a person between 18 and 65 years old who received the Ad26.COV2.S COVID-19 vaccine or a placebo. The source material was peripheral blood, sampled in a trial of Ad26.COV2.S vaccine versus placebo. J is TRBJ2-1 and V is TRBV27; D not certain. CDR3 coding DNA: TGTGCCAGCAGTTTAAGGCGGTACTACAATGAGCAGTTCTTC. The encoded protein is CASSLRRYYNEQFF.